Below are 30 T cell receptor beta chains sequenced from a single sample in a study of T cells in women clearing cervical HPV infection. Sequenced by immunoSEQ multiplex PCR; TCRdb stores in-frame clones only, minus some. Found here are about 23,000 clones; the top ten clones hold roughly 9%. The sequenced sample consisted of blood buffy coat. The receptor source for this set is a woman aged 18-69 years with a cervical HPV16 infection that either progressed to CIN3+ or cleared (not recorded which).

About this clone: The read falls 3 residues short of the CDR3 end, and the missing part is taken from the germline J gene. V is TRBV7-2 and J is TRBJ2-5; D possibly corresponds to TRBD1 (6 bases). Germline-derived CDR1 and CDR2 are SGHTA and FQGNSA. The CDR3 runs to 13 residues. The V end was cut by 3 bases, the J end by 3 bases, with 8 bases between. The sequenced part of the CDR3 DNA is TGTGCCAGCAGCTTTTACAGGGAAGAGACC. Encoded protein: CASSFYREET. The entire CDR3 protein reads CASSFYREETQYF.

Comments on this clone: The CDR3 end lies 3 residues beyond the end of the read and is filled in from the germline J gene. This chain uses TRBV5-8 with TRBJ2-7; 8 nucleotides agree with TRBD2. This CDR3 comprises 13 residues. From germline, CDR1 is SGHTS and CDR2 YDEGEE. V shed 8 bases and J 4 bases; nucleotides not matched to a gene: 8. The part of the CDR3 DNA that was read is TGTGCCAGTCCAACTAGCGGTCTGTACGAG. It specifies CASPTSGLYE. The complete CDR3 sequence is CASPTSGLYEQYF. Supplemented by reference TRBV5-8 and TRBJ2-7, the full variable domain reads EAGVTQSPTHLIKTRGQQATLRCSPISGHTSVYWYQQALGLGLQFLLWYDEGEERNRGNFPPRFSGRQFPNYSSELNVNALELEDSALYLCASPTSGLYEQYFGPGTRLTVT.

Comments on this clone: The read terminates 3 residues before the CDR3 end, so the remaining end is supplied by the germline J gene. The chain couples TRBV7-2 to TRBJ1-6; D perhaps matches TRBD1 (6 bases). Per germline, CDR1 SGHTA and CDR2 FQGNSA. The CDR3 length is 13 residues. Trimming shortened V by 3 bases and J by 6 bases, and 6 bases separated the two germline ends. CDR3 region: CASSLDSNSPLHF. The part of the CDR3 DNA that was read is TGTGCCAGCAGCTTGGACAGTAATTCACCC.

A note on this clone: The read comes to an end 3 residues before the CDR3 does, leaving the germline J gene to fill in the end. J is TRBJ2-2 and V is TRBV30; tentatively, D is TRBD1 (6 bases). The ends were cut back, 8 bases at V and 0 bases at J, with 19 bases in the middle. Germline loops: CDR1 GTSNPN, CDR2 SVGIG (reference sequence). This CDR3 has 16 residues. CDR3 DNA (partial): TGTGCCGTGGTCCTAGGCGACAGGTCGAACACCGGGGAG. Its translation: CAVVLGDRSNTGE. The whole CDR3 sequence reads CAVVLGDRSNTGELFF.

For this clone: The CDR3 goes on 3 residues after the read ends, and that part is filled in from the germline J gene. V usage is TRBV20-1 and J usage is TRBJ2-7; 11 nucleotides agree with TRBD2. The CDR3 is 16 amino acids. Germline CDR1 and CDR2: DFQATT and SNEGSKA (reference sequence). The V gene end was trimmed by 0 bases and the J gene end by 4 bases; junction bases not matched to a gene: 8. CDR3 DNA, as far as it was read: TGCAGTGCTAGAGATCATCTTAGCGGGGGGGGATACGAG. It yields the protein CSARDHLSGGGYE. The entire CDR3 protein reads CSARDHLSGGGYEQYF.

For this clone: The sequence runs out 3 residues before the end of the CDR3; the remainder is reconstructed from the germline J gene. The genes are TRBV19 and TRBJ1-2; 8 positions agree with TRBD1. The CDR3 has 14 residues. V shed 5 bases and J 6 bases; nucleotides not matched to a gene: 8. Per germline, CDR1 LNHDA and CDR2 SQIVND (reference sequence). CDR3 bases read: TGTGCCAGTAGTCCATGGCCAGGGGGCGATGGC. Protein product: CASSPWPGGDG. In full, the CDR3 is CASSPWPGGDGYTF.

About this clone itself: The read stops 3 residues short of the end of the CDR3; the missing end is completed from the germline J gene. The sample holds other DNA sequences that translate to the same CDR3. This chain joins TRBV2 and TRBJ2-1; 7 bases are shared with TRBD1. Germline-derived CDR1 and CDR2 are SNHLY and FYNNEI. With V trimmed by 1 base and J by 8 bases, 2 bases remained unmatched. CDR3 size: 13 residues. CDR3 sequence reads: CASSEGQGHEQFF. CDR3 bases read: TGTGCCAGCAGTGAAGGACAGGGACATGAG.

A word on this clone: With the read ending 3 residues before the CDR3 end, the germline J gene is used to fill in that end. The chain uses TRBV6-4 and TRBJ1-2; 7 bases fit TRBD1. Germline values: CDR1 MRHNA, CDR2 SNTAGT. The CDR3 loop spans 14 amino acids. This CDR3 is CASSDLGGGVGYTF. Partial CDR3 DNA: TGTGCCAGCAGTGATTTAGGGGGCGGAGTAGGC.

Regarding this clone: The read is 3 residues too short to cover the CDR3 end, so that end is filled in from the germline J gene. V and J are TRBV19 and TRBJ1-1; possibly TRBD1 for D (6 bases). This CDR3 has 14 amino acids. Trimming stripped 5 bases from V and 1 base from J, with 11 bases between. Germline V CDR1 and CDR2: LNHDA, SQIVND (reference sequence). The CDR3 DNA, read in part, is TGTGCCAGTAGTCCAGGGGCGACGAACACTGAA. Amino acid sequence: CASSPGATNTE. The whole CDR3 reads CASSPGATNTEAFF.

About this clone itself: Sequencing ends 3 residues short of the CDR3 end; the germline J gene provides the rest. The chain has TRBV5-1 and TRBJ1-6, with D unresolved. The CDR3 length is 15 residues. Germline V lookup: CDR1 SGHRS, CDR2 YFSETQ. Trimming took 1 base from V and 8 from J, leaving 13 bases between them. CDR3 loop: CASSLIAEGYSPLHF. The CDR3 DNA, read in part, is TGCGCCAGCAGCTTGATTGCAGAAGGCTATTCACCC.

Incomplete CDR3 DNA: TGTGCCAGCACCGCGACTAGGCTATCCTACAATGAG. This gives the protein CASTATRLSYNE. The whole CDR3 protein reads CASTATRLSYNEQFF. The chain recombines TRBV2 with TRBJ2-1, with a weak D call TRBD2 (6 bases). Coverage ceases 3 residues before the CDR3 finishes, and the germline J gene fills in the end. The germline V gene has CDR1 SNHLY and CDR2 FYNNEI. This CDR3 region has 15 residues. The V gene lost 7 bases and the J gene lost 1 base, with 14 bases spanning the gap.

A remark on this clone: The sequenced fragment ends 3 residues before the CDR3 boundary, so the rest is inferred from the germline J gene. The chain joins TRBV2 to TRBJ2-7, with 8 bases that match TRBD1. V was pared by 7 bases and J by 3 bases, with 17 bases of the junction left unmatched. CDR3 length: 17 residues. Germline lookup yields CDR1 SNHLY and CDR2 FYNNEI. CDR3 amino acids: CASTLWKRDRLSYEQYF. CDR3 bases read: TGTGCCAGCACTCTGTGGAAGAGGGACAGGTTAAGCTACGAG.

On this clone itself: The read ends 3 residues shy of where the CDR3 ends; the end is completed using the germline J gene. The rearrangement links TRBV7-2 to TRBJ2-1; 10 nucleotides agree with TRBD1. This CDR3 is built from 13 residues. Germline-derived CDR1 and CDR2 are SGHTA and FQGNSA. V shed 5 bases, J shed 9 bases, and the junction held 4 bases outside the gene matches. CDR3 sequence: CASSMTGGGEQFF. The sequenced CDR3 bases are TGTGCCAGCAGCATGACAGGGGGCGGTGAG.

A word on this clone: The read finishes 3 residues shy of the CDR3 end, and the germline J gene is used to complete it. The genes are TRBV7-2 and TRBJ1-6; 7 nucleotides agree with TRBD1. CDR1 and CDR2 (germline): SGHTA, FQGNSA. After removal of 5 bases from V and 10 bases from J, the junction contained 8 bases not matched to a gene. The CDR3 is 14 residues long. CDR3 DNA, as far as it was read: TGTGCCAGCAGCGTAACAGGGGAAGACTCACCC. It specifies CASSVTGEDSP. The full CDR3 protein is CASSVTGEDSPLHF.

As to this clone: Read sequence stops 3 residues before the CDR3 end, and the germline J gene provides the missing end. The genes are TRBV5-3 and TRBJ2-2; 16 bases are a match to TRBD2. TRBV5-3 is given ORF status, its function remaining uncertain. This CDR3 comprises 19 residues. After removal of 4 bases from V and 6 bases from J, the junction contained 12 bases not matched to a gene. CDR3 DNA (partial): TGTGCCAGAAGCGTAATGGGACTAGCGGGGGGGCCGGTTGCCGGGGAG. The encoded protein is CARSVMGLAGGPVAGE. The entire CDR3 is CARSVMGLAGGPVAGELFF.

Notes on this clone: The observed sequence ends 3 residues before the CDR3 terminus, with the missing tail filled in from the germline J gene. The chain uses TRBV10-1 and TRBJ2-1; 9 bases align to TRBD2. CDR1 and CDR2 (germline): WNHNN, SYGVQD (reference sequence). J was trimmed by 5 bases and V by 2 bases; bases with no gene match: 4. The CDR3 totals 15 residues. The CDR3 loop reads CASSERVAGDNEQFF. The CDR3 bases that were read are TGCGCCAGCAGTGAGAGGGTAGCGGGAGACAATGAG.

As regards this clone: Read data end 3 residues before the CDR3 end; the end is taken from the germline J gene. The chain couples TRBV5-1 to TRBJ2-3; 7 nucleotides match TRBD2. The CDR3 sequence is 16 residues long. Germline values: CDR1 SGHRS, CDR2 YFSETQ. The V and J ends lost 6 bases and 2 bases, in that order; junction bases with no gene match: 12. The CDR3 here is CASTSGSGRSTDTQYF. The covered CDR3 bases are TGCGCCAGCACCTCGGGTAGCGGGCGTTCCACAGATACG.

Note on this clone: From the germline J gene comes the end of the CDR3, since the read stops 3 residues before it. V usage is TRBV20-1 and J usage is TRBJ1-2, with 7 bases lining up with TRBD1. Germline CDR1 is DFQATT and CDR2 is SNEGSKA (reference sequence). The CDR3 totals 15 residues. J gave up 1 base and V 6 bases, and 11 bases lay outside the gene matches. CDR3 amino acids: CSADLGQTSNYGYTF. The CDR3 bases that were read are TGCAGTGCCGACCTGGGACAGACTAGTAACTATGGC.

Turning to this clone: Read data end 3 residues before the CDR3 end; the end is taken from the germline J gene. V and J are TRBV7-2 and TRBJ1-4; TRBD1 agrees at 7 bases. The CDR3 covers 15 residues. The V gene's germline CDR1 is SGHTA and CDR2 FQGNSA. V dropped 7 bases and J dropped 0; count of bases not matched to a gene: 5. The CDR3 is CASTQGGTTNEKLFF. Partial CDR3 DNA: TGTGCCAGCACCCAGGGGGGCACAACTAATGAAAAA.

As concerns this clone: The CDR3 extends 3 residues past the end of the read, so its final part is completed from the germline J gene. The genes are TRBV12-3 or TRBV12-4 and TRBJ2-5, with TRBD2 matching over 13 bases. This CDR3 has 18 amino acids. Trimming took 6 bases from V and 5 from J; bases not matched to a gene: 15. Incomplete CDR3 DNA: TGTGCCAGCAGACCTGAAAGGACTAGCGGGAGTGATTGGGAGACC. The encoded protein is CASRPERTSGSDWET. The whole CDR3 region reads CASRPERTSGSDWETQYF.

This clone ranks as medium-sized in terms of frequency. The read finishes 3 residues shy of the CDR3 end, and the germline J gene is used to complete it. This chain links TRBV6-2 or TRBV6-3 with TRBJ2-4, with TRBD2 matching over 7 bases. This CDR3 comprises 14 residues. J was trimmed by 7 bases and V by 4 bases; bases with no gene match: 7. From germline, CDR1 is MNHEY and CDR2 SVGEGT. CDR3: CASSSWTSSNIQYF. The DNA read from the CDR3 is TGTGCCAGCAGTTCGTGGACTAGTTCGAACATT.

In the case of this clone: The read terminates 3 residues before the CDR3 end, so the remaining end is supplied by the germline J gene. The chain recombines TRBV7-8 with TRBJ2-1; 12 bases match TRBD2. Unmatched junction bases numbered 7, after V lost 5 bases and J lost 5 bases. Per germline, CDR1 SGHVS and CDR2 FQNEAQ. The CDR3 covers 16 residues. CDR3 DNA (partial): TGTGCCAGCAGCCTAGAGGGACTAGCGGGTCACAATGAG. Encoded protein: CASSLEGLAGHNE. The entire CDR3 reads CASSLEGLAGHNEQFF.

Points on this clone: Sequencing ends 3 residues short of the CDR3 end; the germline J gene provides the rest. V is TRBV9 and J is TRBJ2-7, with TRBD2 matching 7 bases. This CDR3 spans 14 amino acids. Per the germline V gene, CDR1 is SGDLS and CDR2 is YYNGEE. J gave up 3 bases and V 0 bases, and 3 bases lay outside the gene matches. The CDR3 DNA, read in part, is TGTGCCAGCAGCGTAGGGACTAGATACTACGAG. Its protein product is CASSVGTRYYE. The whole CDR3 protein reads CASSVGTRYYEQYF.

About this clone: The read ends 3 residues shy of where the CDR3 ends; the end is completed using the germline J gene. The chain uses TRBV5-1 and TRBJ2-7; no clear D. Germline V gene lookup returns CDR1 SGHRS and CDR2 YFSETQ. V lost 2 bases and J 4 bases, leaving 19 bases between the germline ends. The CDR3 totals 16 residues. CDR3 DNA, as far as it was read: TGCGCCAGCAGCTTAGCTCGTAGGGTATTTTTGTACGAG. Translation gives CASSLARRVFLYE. The whole CDR3 region reads CASSLARRVFLYEQYF.

Regarding this clone: Read data end 3 residues before the CDR3 end; the end is taken from the germline J gene. This chain joins TRBV6-2 or TRBV6-3 and TRBJ1-1; tentatively, D is TRBD1 (5 bases). This CDR3 has 15 amino acids. V gave up 8 bases and J gave up 0 bases, with 16 bases separating them. Germline V gives CDR1 MNHEY, CDR2 SVGEGT. CDR3 amino acids: CASVPGGVLNTEAFF. The sequenced CDR3 bases are TGTGCCAGCGTCCCGGGGGGGGTGTTGAACACTGAA.

About this clone itself: The read falls 3 residues short of the CDR3 end, and the missing part is taken from the germline J gene. The chain recombines TRBV20-1 with TRBJ2-1; TRBD2 matches at 16 bases. The ends lost 6 bases at V and 7 bases at J; junction bases unmatched: 12. Germline CDR1 is DFQATT and CDR2 is SNEGSKA (reference sequence). This CDR3 is 17 amino acids long. This CDR3 reads CSATGTSGRESLNEQFF. The CDR3 DNA, read in part, is TGCAGTGCCACCGGGACTAGCGGGAGGGAATCTTTGAATGAG.

As concerns this clone: The read ends 3 residues early relative to the CDR3; the germline J gene fills the gap. The rearrangement joins TRBV20-1 to TRBJ1-1, with 9 bases that match TRBD1. Germline loops: CDR1 DFQATT, CDR2 SNEGSKA (reference sequence). The V segment lost 5 bases and the J segment 4 bases; nucleotides outside the gene matches: 8. This CDR3 is 14 amino acids long. Partial CDR3 DNA: TGCAGTGCTTTGACAGGGGGGTATGTCACTGAA. This gives the protein CSALTGGYVTE. In full, the CDR3 is CSALTGGYVTEAFF.

Concerning this clone itself: The read falls 3 residues short of the CDR3 end, and the missing part is taken from the germline J gene. The genes are TRBV4-2 and TRBJ2-1; TRBD2 aligns across 8 bases. The junction had 3 bases not matched to a gene; V was cut back by 4 bases and J by 1 base. The germline CDR1 and CDR2 sequences are LGHNA and YNFKEQ. The CDR3 extends over 15 amino acids. The sequenced CDR3 bases are TGTGCCAGCAGCCCGGAGCGGGAGTCCTACAATGAG. The encoded protein is CASSPERESYNE. The CDR3 in full is CASSPERESYNEQFF.

About this clone itself: The sequence runs out 3 residues before the end of the CDR3; the remainder is reconstructed from the germline J gene. V gene TRBV13 combines with J gene TRBJ2-4, with a possible D match to TRBD1 (6 bases). V was cut by 2 bases and J by 0 bases, with 11 bases left in between. Looked up from germline, CDR1 is PRHDT and CDR2 is FYEKMQ (reference sequence). CDR3 length equals 16 residues. The sequenced CDR3 bases are TGTGCCAGCAGCTTACAACAGGGTCCAGCCAAAAACATT. It is translated as CASSLQQGPAKNI. The full CDR3 is CASSLQQGPAKNIQYF.

About this clone: The observed sequence ends 3 residues before the CDR3 terminus, with the missing tail filled in from the germline J gene. This rearrangement joins TRBV10-1 to TRBJ1-2; D uncertain. The CDR3 extends over 17 amino acids. In germline, CDR1 is WNHNN, CDR2 SYGVQD (reference sequence). The CDR3 bases that were read are TGCGCCAGCAGCGCCGGACTAGCGGGAGTCAGTTTTTTGAGT. Translating it yields CASSAGLAGVSFLS. The whole CDR3 reads CASSAGLAGVSFLSYTF.